Below are 29 T cell receptor beta chains sequenced from a single sample in a study of blood T cell repertoires in COVID-19. Clones were read by immunoSEQ multiplex PCR, and TCRdb kept only the in-frame ones, dropping some. In the table there are about 360,000 clones, approximately 91% of which are singletons. The specimen sequenced was PBMCs or T cells enriched from blood (not recorded which). The receptors were gathered from a woman between 40 and 50 years old with acute COVID-19.

The rearrangement links TRBV6-5 to TRBJ1-6; TRBD1 matches at 9 bases. The CDR3 length is 15 residues. With V trimmed by 6 bases and J by 10 bases, 10 bases remained unmatched. From germline, CDR1 is MNHEY and CDR2 SVGAGI. In nucleotides, the CDR3 is TGTGCCAGCAGCCGAGGAGGGACAGGGAGGTCACCCCTCCACTTT. Translating gives CASSRGGTGRSPLHF.

This clone was detected only once. V is TRBV19 and J is TRBJ2-2; 10 nucleotides agree with TRBD1. The V and J ends lost 3 bases and 7 bases, in that order; junction bases with no gene match: 11. In germline, CDR1 is LNHDA, CDR2 SQIVND (reference sequence). The CDR3 length is 17 residues. The CDR3 region is CASSIRGGQGGVGELFF. The DNA for the CDR3 is TGTGCCAGTAGTATCCGCGGCGGACAGGGGGGAGTCGGGGAGCTGTTTTTT.

The chain uses TRBV4-1 and TRBJ2-1, with D uncertain. In germline, CDR1 is MGHRA, CDR2 YSYEKL. CDR3 length: 13 amino acids. With 1 base removed from V and 3 bases from J, the gap between germline ends came to 4 bases. CDR3 protein: CASSQGIYNEQFF. In DNA, the CDR3 is TGCGCCAGCAGCCAAGGTATCTACAATGAGCAGTTCTTC.

This clone has a handful of counts. The rearrangement uses TRBV10-3 and TRBJ2-2; 9 positions agree with TRBD1. From germline, CDR1 is ENHRY and CDR2 SYGVKD. Unmatched junction bases numbered 6, after V lost 6 bases and J lost 10 bases. This CDR3 spans 13 amino acids. The CDR3 loop is CAIRDRGGKELFF. CDR3 nucleotide sequence: TGTGCCATCAGGGACAGGGGTGGGAAGGAGCTGTTTTTT.

Only one count was recorded for this clone. The CDR3, as DNA: TGTGCCAGCAGCTTAGGGACCCAACCGGGCCTCCGGGGTCAAGAGACCCAGTACTTC. Protein product: CASSLGTQPGLRGQETQYF. The chain recombines TRBV7-6 with TRBJ2-5, with D perhaps matching TRBD2 (5 bases). The V gene lost 1 base and the J gene lost 2 bases, with 23 bases spanning the gap. Per germline, CDR1 SGHVS and CDR2 FNYEAQ. The CDR3 consists of 19 residues.

The chain uses TRBV5-4 and TRBJ1-5; TRBD1 matches 9 bases. This CDR3 is built from 16 residues. The trim removed 10 bases at V and 2 bases at J, leaving 13 bases unmatched. The germline gives CDR1 SGHNT, CDR2 YYREEE (reference sequence). For the CDR3, the DNA is TGTGCCTGCTCAAACGGGGGACAGGGCGGCAATCAGCCCCAGCATTTT. Translated, it gives CACSNGGQGGNQPQHF. The whole variable domain, filled in from reference TRBV5-4 and TRBJ1-5, reads ETGVTQSPTHLIKTRGQQVTLRCSSQSGHNTVSWYQQALGQGPQFIFQYYREEENGRGNFPPRFSGLQFPNYSSELNVNALELDDSALYLCACSNGGQGGNQPQHFGDGTRLSIL.

A remark on this clone: Other DNA sequences within the sample encode an identical CDR3. The chain employs TRBV18 and TRBJ2-2; D gene unclear. Trimming removed 2 bases at V and 1 base at J, with 5 bases between. This CDR3 spans 14 amino acids. Germline CDR1 KGHSH, CDR2 LQKENI. This CDR3 is CASSPAGNTGELFF. CDR3 DNA: TGTGCCAGCTCACCAGCAGGGAACACCGGGGAGCTGTTTTTT.

V usage is TRBV7-9 and J usage is TRBJ1-1; 9 bases align to TRBD1. With V trimmed by 5 bases and J by 5 bases, 6 bases remained unmatched. The CDR3 length is 14 residues. Germline V gene data show CDR1 as SEHNR and CDR2 as FQNEAQ (reference sequence). The chain's CDR3 is CASSPRDRVTEAFF. The CDR3 DNA reads TGTGCCAGCAGCCCCAGGGACAGGGTTACTGAAGCTTTCTTT.

The chain uses TRBV10-2 and TRBJ1-2; no reliable D call. The V gene's germline CDR1 is WSHSY and CDR2 SAAADI. The CDR3 loop spans 13 amino acids. The V gene lost 6 bases and the J gene lost 7 bases, with 15 bases spanning the gap. The CDR3 reads CASRPTGDGGYTF. For the CDR3, the DNA is TGCGCCAGCAGACCCACGGGAGATGGTGGCTACACCTTC.

The V gene is TRBV9, the J gene TRBJ1-2; D might be TRBD1 (5 bases). Trimming removed 3 bases at V and 5 bases at J, with 11 bases between. The CDR3 extends over 13 amino acids. Germline V gene data show CDR1 as SGDLS and CDR2 as YYNGEE. The CDR3 spells CASSADTAYGYTF. The DNA of the CDR3 is TGTGCCAGCAGCGCGGACACGGCTTATGGCTACACCTTC.

The chain uses TRBV6-5 and TRBJ1-3, with D maybe TRBD1 (6 bases). Germline loops: CDR1 MNHEY, CDR2 SVGAGI. The CDR3 is 14 amino acids. The ends were cut back, 6 bases at V and 4 bases at J, with 13 bases in the middle. This CDR3 reads CASSPGVVGNTIYF. DNA for the CDR3: TGTGCCAGCAGCCCAGGGGTAGTCGGAAACACCATATATTTT.

The chain is built from TRBV9 and TRBJ2-7; a weak D match, TRBD2 (5 bases). CDR3 length: 15 amino acids. V lost 0 bases, J lost 0 bases, and 10 bases lay in between. Germline CDR1 is SGDLS and CDR2 is YYNGEE. CDR3 nucleotide sequence: TGTGCCAGCAGCGTAGGGAGGTCGGCCTCCTACGAGCAGTACTTC. This translates into CASSVGRSASYEQYF.

V and J are TRBV3-1 (or the pseudogene TRBV3-2) and TRBJ1-4; D call uncertain. The better agreement between TRBJ2-2 and the DNA end casts doubt on the J call. This CDR3 region has 12 residues. From germline, CDR1 is LGHDT and CDR2 YNNKEL (reference sequence). In nucleotides, the CDR3 is TGTGCCAGCAGCCAAGGGTACACGGAGCTGTTTTTT. It is translated as CASSQGYTELFF.

This clone was recorded once. The chain carries TRBV6-6 and TRBJ1-4; D remains ambiguous. The germline V and J ends were trimmed by 0 bases and 5 bases, with 10 bases remaining between them. Per the germline V gene, CDR1 is MNHNY and CDR2 is SVGAGI (reference sequence). The CDR3 spans 15 residues. DNA of the CDR3: TGTGCCAGCAGTTACTCGGCCCAACCCAATGAAAAACTGTTTTTT. It specifies CASSYSAQPNEKLFF.

This chain links TRBV3-1 (or the pseudogene TRBV3-2) with TRBJ2-3; TRBD2 might be the D (5 bases). The CDR3 spans 16 residues. Germline V gives CDR1 LGHDT, CDR2 YNNKEL (reference sequence). Trimming removed 2 bases from V and 2 bases from J, with 14 bases in between. The CDR3 loop is CASSQHPGMPTDTQYF. The CDR3 region has the DNA TGTGCCAGCAGCCAACACCCGGGGATGCCCACAGATACGCAGTATTTT.

The chain carries TRBV7-9 and TRBJ1-2, with 8 bases fitting TRBD1. Unmatched junction bases numbered 4, after V lost 0 bases and J lost 4 bases. Germline loops: CDR1 SEHNR, CDR2 FQNEAQ (reference sequence). The CDR3 sequence is 15 residues long. In DNA form, the CDR3 reads TGTGCCAGCAGCTTAGCGGGACAGGTCCTCTATGGCTACACCTTC. As protein: CASSLAGQVLYGYTF. The full variable domain, rest sourced from reference TRBV7-9 and TRBJ1-2, is DTGVSQNPRHKITKRGQNVTFRCDPISEHNRLYWYRQTLGQGPEFLTYFQNEAQLEKSRLLSDRFSAERPKGSFSTLEIQRTEQGDSAMYLCASSLAGQVLYGYTFGSGTRLTVV.

The chain combines TRBV30 with TRBJ1-1, with unresolved D. Germline lookup yields CDR1 GTSNPN and CDR2 SVGIG (reference sequence). V lost 5 bases and J lost 5, with 15 bases in between. This CDR3 is built from 13 residues. CDR3 coding DNA: TGTGCCTGGGGTACCGGGAGACGAACTGAAGCTTTCTTT. Its translation: CAWGTGRRTEAFF.

Here the CDR3 DNA reads TGTGCCAGCAAGGGACAGGCGGGTGGCGAGCAGTACTTC. It translates to CASKGQAGGEQYF. The chain is built from TRBV6-5 and TRBJ2-7; 8 bases line up with TRBD1. Germline V lookup: CDR1 MNHEY, CDR2 SVGAGI. The V gene end was trimmed by 7 bases and the J gene end by 6 bases; junction bases not matched to a gene: 8. The CDR3 covers 13 residues.

This clone was observed a single time. The CDR3 spells CASSQRFVPGEPQHF. Here the CDR3 DNA reads TGTGCCAGCAGCCAAAGGTTTGTCCCAGGGGAGCCCCAGCATTTT. J is TRBJ1-5 and V is TRBV16; weak D call: TRBD1 (6 bases). Germline V gene sequence: CDR1 KGHSY, CDR2 FQNENV. This CDR3 spans 15 amino acids. Trimming stripped 2 bases from V and 8 bases from J, with 16 bases between.

CDR3 sequence: CASSLSGYSYNEQFF. CDR3 nucleotide sequence: TGTGCCAGCAGTCTTAGCGGATACTCCTACAATGAGCAGTTCTTC. This chain joins TRBV2 and TRBJ2-1, with D possibly TRBD2 on 6 matching bases. Germline CDR1 is SNHLY and CDR2 is FYNNEI. The germline V and J ends were trimmed by 5 bases and 0 bases, with 11 bases remaining between them. The CDR3 extends over 15 amino acids.

The CDR3 is CASSPRQGNEQYF. The CDR3 DNA reads as TGCGCCAGCAGCCCACGACAGGGCAACGAGCAGTACTTC. The V gene is TRBV5-1, the J gene TRBJ2-7, with 7 bases aligning to TRBD1. This CDR3 has 13 amino acids. Per the germline V gene, CDR1 is SGHRS and CDR2 is YFSETQ. V shed 4 bases, J shed 5 bases, and the junction held 6 bases outside the gene matches.

This clone was recorded once. V is TRBV28 and J is TRBJ2-3; no reliable D call. The CDR3 is 14 residues long. Germline CDR1 reads MDHEN; CDR2 reads SYDVKM. Between the trimmed V and J ends, which lost 7 bases and 1 base, there was a span of 12 bases. CDR3 sequence (DNA): TGTGCCAGCATCCCCGAGGTAGGCACAGATACGCAGTATTTT. Translation: CASIPEVGTDTQYF.

This clone occurred a few times. The rearrangement uses TRBV19 and TRBJ2-3; D may be TRBD1 (6 bases). CDR3 length: 15 residues. Germline CDR1 reads LNHDA; CDR2 reads SQIVND (reference sequence). Trimming left V 4 bases short and J 1 base short, with 12 bases between. CDR3 sequence reads: CASSSQRQGTDTQYF. CDR3 coding DNA: TGTGCCAGTAGTAGCCAAAGACAGGGCACAGATACGCAGTATTTT.

This chain links TRBV24-1 with TRBJ1-5, with unresolved D. V was shortened by 7 bases and J by 7 bases, with 10 bases between the two germline ends. CDR3 length: 12 residues. The germline V gene has CDR1 KGHDR and CDR2 SFDVKD. CDR3 nucleotides: TGTGCCACCAGGCCATTCAGGCAGCCCCAGCATTTT. As protein: CATRPFRQPQHF.

The chain recombines TRBV5-1 with TRBJ2-1; 9 bases fit TRBD1. Germline CDR1 SGHRS, CDR2 YFSETQ. The CDR3 sequence is 15 residues long. V dropped 4 bases and J dropped 3; count of bases not matched to a gene: 5. CDR3 in amino acids: CASSPGQGFYNEQFF. The DNA of the CDR3 is TGCGCCAGCAGCCCCGGACAGGGGTTCTACAATGAGCAGTTCTTC. Looking up the rest from reference TRBV5-1 and TRBJ2-1 gives the full variable domain: KAGVTQTPRYLIKTRGQQVTLSCSPISGHRSVSWYQQTPGQGLQFLFEYFSETQRNKGNFPGRFSGRQFSNSRSEMNVSTLELGDSALYLCASSPGQGFYNEQFFGPGTRLTVL.

The J gene is TRBJ2-5, the V gene TRBV5-4, with 7 bases identical to TRBD2. CDR3 size: 15 residues. The trim removed 2 bases at V and 7 bases at J, leaving 11 bases unmatched. Germline CDR1 is SGHNT and CDR2 is YYREEE (reference sequence). The CDR3 DNA is TGTGCCAGCAGCTTCGCCGGGACTACGCATGGGACCCAGTACTTC. It codes for CASSFAGTTHGTQYF.

The rearrangement links TRBV24-1 to TRBJ2-3; 14 bases are a match to TRBD2. Trimming cost V 4 bases and J 10 bases; bases outside gene matches: 12. This CDR3 comprises 17 residues. Germline V gene data show CDR1 as KGHDR and CDR2 as SFDVKD. The DNA of the CDR3 is TGTGCCACCAGTGACCCCGGACTAGCGGGGGGACTACAGCCGCAGTATTTT. It encodes CATSDPGLAGGLQPQYF.

The chain is built from TRBV6-5 and TRBJ1-1; 7 bases match TRBD1. CDR1 is MNHEY, CDR2 SVGAGI, per germline. CDR3 size: 11 residues. The ends lost 11 bases at V and 4 bases at J; junction bases unmatched: 4. CDR3 bases: TGTGCCCTTTGGGACAGCACTGAAGCTTTCTTT. This codes for CALWDSTEAFF.

The count of this clone is one. J is TRBJ1-4 and V is TRBV18, with 9 positions matching TRBD1. Trimming removed 3 bases from V and 1 base from J; junction bases left unmatched: 3. The CDR3 runs to 16 residues. Germline V gene data show CDR1 as KGHSH and CDR2 as LQKENI. The CDR3 reads CASSPRQGETNEKLFF. The DNA for the CDR3 is TGTGCCAGCTCACCTCGACAGGGGGAAACTAATGAAAAACTGTTTTTT.